A single T cell receptor beta chain is shown here with its context. The data were taken from a study of blood T cell repertoires in COVID-19. Study-wide context: The United States, Italy and Spain supplied acute and convalescent COVID-19 samples. In each case, the material was cDNA or gDNA derived from T cells, B-cell-depleted T cells, or PBMCs.

Per the germline V gene, CDR1 is LNHDA and CDR2 is SQIVND (reference sequence). CDR3 length: 15 residues. Unmatched junction bases numbered 6, after V lost 7 bases and J lost 3 bases. As handled by the study authors: By means of reference gene primer amplification, nucleated cell counts were estimated. Profiling relied on immunoSEQ multiplex PCR, and the TCRdb table lists in-frame clones only, not all of them. V and J calls and clone size are copied from that table; D and trimming were computed from the DNA. The table lists about 50,000 clones, 85% to 95% of them singletons. The genes are TRBV19 and TRBJ2-6; TRBD1 agrees at 7 bases. The specimen was peripheral blood. This TCR derives from a man aged 50-59 years with active COVID-19. The CDR3 DNA reads as TGTGCCAGTAAACAGGGGCTAGGTGGGGCCAACGTCCTGACTTTC. It is translated as CASKQGLGGANVLTF.